The present T cell receptor (beta chain) was sequenced within a study of blood T cell repertoires in COVID-19. The CDR3 totals 11 residues. The germline CDR1 and CDR2 sequences are DFQATT and SNEGSKA (reference sequence). Trimming removed 8 bases at V and 7 bases at J, with 14 bases between. Clones were sequenced by immunoSEQ multiplex PCR, and TCRdb holds only the in-frame ones, with some missing. The sample lists 25,000 to 30,000 clones, 80% to 90% occurring once. V is TRBV20-1 and J is TRBJ2-5; a weak D match, TRBD2 (5 bases). Sequencing was done on a sample of peripheral blood. The sequence was obtained from a human donor in a cohort sampled during active COVID-19. The DNA for the CDR3 is TGCAGTTACCTAGCTCGTCGGACCCAGTACTTC. This gives the protein CSYLARRTQYF.